A single sample gave rise to the 6 T cell receptor beta chains below, sequenced in a study of response to subunit inactivated influenza vaccine. TCRdb analysed the RT-PCR reads with MiXCR anew, one entry per CDR3 protein. The sample records about 530,000 distinct CDR3 sequences, around 11% being singletons. The sequencing here drew on PBMCs from blood, taken on the day of vaccination. The receptor source for this set is a man aged 45 to 65 who received an inactivated influenza vaccine.

This clonotype was counted at least ten times. The J gene is TRBJ2-5, the V gene TRBV7-6; TRBD2 matches at 9 bases. Germline V gene data show CDR1 as SGHVS and CDR2 as FNYEAQ. The CDR3 loop spans 18 amino acids. Trimming at V came to 3 bases and at J to 1 base, leaving 12 bases not matched to a gene. The CDR3 spells CASSFGVGTSRIQETQYF. CDR3 nucleotides: TGTGCCAGCAGCTTCGGAGTCGGGACTAGCAGAATCCAAGAGACCCAGTACTTC.

The J gene is TRBJ2-4, the V gene TRBV3-1; weak D call: TRBD1 (6 bases). V shed 0 bases and J shed 11 bases, with 8 bases lying between them. The CDR3 contains 12 residues. Germline CDR1 reads LGHDT; CDR2 reads YNNKEL (reference sequence). DNA of the CDR3: TGTGCCAGCAGCCAAGATCAGGGGCTTCAGTACTTC. Its protein is CASSQDQGLQYF.

This sequence joins TRBV5-1 and TRBJ1-4; 9 positions match TRBD1. Germline lookup yields CDR1 SGHRS and CDR2 YFSETQ. The CDR3 loop spans 14 amino acids. Losses at the gene ends were 7 bases for V and 5 bases for J; bases not matched to a gene: 6. In DNA form, the CDR3 reads TGCGCCAGCGGCCAAGGGACAGGGAATGAAAAACTGTTTTTT. This codes for CASGQGTGNEKLFF.

This chain links TRBV28 with TRBJ2-1; 13 nucleotides line up with TRBD2. Germline CDR1 reads MDHEN; CDR2 reads SYDVKM. V lost 6 bases and J lost 7; bases outside the gene matches: 9. This CDR3 region has 16 residues. CDR3 in DNA: TGTGCCAGCAGCGGGACTAGCGGGACTATGCGGAATGAGCAGTTCTTC. It translates to CASSGTSGTMRNEQFF.

The chain employs TRBV5-1 and TRBJ1-1; 8 bases are shared with TRBD1. The length of the CDR3 is 16 residues. V trimming: 0 bases; J trimming: 0 bases; junction bases outside the gene matches: 4. The germline V gene encodes CDR1 SGHRS and CDR2 YFSETQ. This chain's CDR3 is CASSLVGQGLNTEAFF. The CDR3 DNA follows: TGCGCCAGCAGCTTGGTCGGACAGGGCTTGAACACTGAAGCTTTCTTT. Filled out from reference TRBV5-1 and TRBJ1-1, the complete variable domain reads KAGVTQTPRYLIKTRGQQVTLSCSPISGHRSVSWYQQTPGQGLQFLFEYFSETQRNKGNFPGRFSGRQFSNSRSEMNVSTLELGDSALYLCASSLVGQGLNTEAFFGQGTRLTVV.

This clonotype was observed at least ten times. The chain couples TRBV15 to TRBJ2-7; 8 nucleotides line up with TRBD1. J was trimmed by 3 bases and V by 3 bases; bases with no gene match: 10. The CDR3 has 16 amino acids. Germline V gene sequence: CDR1 LNHNV, CDR2 YYDKDF (reference sequence). For the CDR3, the DNA is TGTGCCACCAGCAGCTATAATCGGGACAGGTTCTACGAGCAGTACTTC. Its translation is CATSSYNRDRFYEQYF.